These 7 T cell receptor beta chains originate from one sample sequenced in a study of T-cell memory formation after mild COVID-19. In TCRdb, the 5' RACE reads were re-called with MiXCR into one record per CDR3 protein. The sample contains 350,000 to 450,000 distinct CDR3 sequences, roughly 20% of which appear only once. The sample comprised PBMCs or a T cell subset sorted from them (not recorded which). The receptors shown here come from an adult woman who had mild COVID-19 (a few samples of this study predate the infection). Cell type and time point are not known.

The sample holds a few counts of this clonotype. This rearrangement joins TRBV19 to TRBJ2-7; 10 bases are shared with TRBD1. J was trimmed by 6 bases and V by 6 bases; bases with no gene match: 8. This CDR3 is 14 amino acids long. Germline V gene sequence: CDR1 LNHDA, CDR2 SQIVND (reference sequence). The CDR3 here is CASRRDRGPGEQYF. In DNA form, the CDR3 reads TGTGCCAGTAGGAGGGACAGGGGACCTGGCGAGCAGTACTTC. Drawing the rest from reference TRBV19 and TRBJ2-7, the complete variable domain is DGGITQSPKYLFRKEGQNVTLSCEQNLNHDAMYWYRQDPGQGLRLIYYSQIVNDFQKGDIAEGYSVSREKKESFPLTVTSAQKNPTAFYLCASRRDRGPGEQYFGPGTRLTVT.

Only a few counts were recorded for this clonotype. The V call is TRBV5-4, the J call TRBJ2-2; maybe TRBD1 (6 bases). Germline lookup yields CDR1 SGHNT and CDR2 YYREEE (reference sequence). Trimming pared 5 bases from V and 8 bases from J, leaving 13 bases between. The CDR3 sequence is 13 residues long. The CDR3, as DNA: TGTGCCAGCAGGATGGGGGCCGGTGGGGAGCTGTTTTTT. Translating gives CASRMGAGGELFF. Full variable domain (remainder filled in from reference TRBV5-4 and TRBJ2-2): ETGVTQSPTHLIKTRGQQVTLRCSSQSGHNTVSWYQQALGQGPQFIFQYYREEENGRGNFPPRFSGLQFPNYSSELNVNALELDDSALYLCASRMGAGGELFFGEGSRLTVL.

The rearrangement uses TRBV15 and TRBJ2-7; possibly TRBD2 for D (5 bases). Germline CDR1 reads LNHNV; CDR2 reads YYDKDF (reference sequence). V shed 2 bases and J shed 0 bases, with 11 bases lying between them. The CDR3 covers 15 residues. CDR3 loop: CATSRLAGVSYEQYF. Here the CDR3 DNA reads TGTGCCACCAGCAGACTAGCCGGAGTCTCCTACGAGCAGTACTTC.

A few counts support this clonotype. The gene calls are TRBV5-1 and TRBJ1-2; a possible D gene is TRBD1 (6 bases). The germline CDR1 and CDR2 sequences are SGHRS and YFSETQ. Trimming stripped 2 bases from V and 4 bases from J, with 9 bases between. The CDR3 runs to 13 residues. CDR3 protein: CASSFPGAYGYTF. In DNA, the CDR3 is TGCGCCAGCAGCTTCCCAGGGGCCTATGGCTACACCTTC.

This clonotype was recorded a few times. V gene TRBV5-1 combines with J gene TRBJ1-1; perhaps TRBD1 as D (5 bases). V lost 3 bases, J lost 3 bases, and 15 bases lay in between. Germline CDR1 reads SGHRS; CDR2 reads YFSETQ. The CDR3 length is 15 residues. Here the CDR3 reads CASSSFGGGYTEAFF. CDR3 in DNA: TGCGCCAGCAGCTCCTTCGGCGGGGGATACACTGAAGCTTTCTTT. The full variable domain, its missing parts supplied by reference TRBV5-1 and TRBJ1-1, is KAGVTQTPRYLIKTRGQQVTLSCSPISGHRSVSWYQQTPGQGLQFLFEYFSETQRNKGNFPGRFSGRQFSNSRSEMNVSTLELGDSALYLCASSSFGGGYTEAFFGQGTRLTVV.

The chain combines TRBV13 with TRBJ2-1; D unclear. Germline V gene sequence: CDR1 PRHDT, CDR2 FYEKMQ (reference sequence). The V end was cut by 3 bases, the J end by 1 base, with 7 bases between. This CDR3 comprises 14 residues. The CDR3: CASSFRGSYNEQFF. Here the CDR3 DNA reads TGTGCCAGCAGCTTTAGAGGATCCTACAATGAGCAGTTCTTC. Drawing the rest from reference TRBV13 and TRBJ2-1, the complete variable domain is AAGVIQSPRHLIKEKRETATLKCYPIPRHDTVYWYQQGPGQDPQFLISFYEKMQSDKGSIPDRFSAQQFSDYHSELNMSSLELGDSALYFCASSFRGSYNEQFFGPGTRLTVL.

CDR3 protein: CASSWGQPYEQYF. The DNA for the CDR3 is TGCGCCAGCAGCTGGGGACAGCCCTACGAGCAGTACTTC. This chain connects TRBV5-1 to TRBJ2-7; 7 bases fit TRBD1. This CDR3 region has 13 residues. J gave up 2 bases and V 3 bases, and 2 bases lay outside the gene matches. Germline V gives CDR1 SGHRS, CDR2 YFSETQ. The complete variable domain, with remaining parts taken from reference TRBV5-1 and TRBJ2-7, reads KAGVTQTPRYLIKTRGQQVTLSCSPISGHRSVSWYQQTPGQGLQFLFEYFSETQRNKGNFPGRFSGRQFSNSRSEMNVSTLELGDSALYLCASSWGQPYEQYFGPGTRLTVT.